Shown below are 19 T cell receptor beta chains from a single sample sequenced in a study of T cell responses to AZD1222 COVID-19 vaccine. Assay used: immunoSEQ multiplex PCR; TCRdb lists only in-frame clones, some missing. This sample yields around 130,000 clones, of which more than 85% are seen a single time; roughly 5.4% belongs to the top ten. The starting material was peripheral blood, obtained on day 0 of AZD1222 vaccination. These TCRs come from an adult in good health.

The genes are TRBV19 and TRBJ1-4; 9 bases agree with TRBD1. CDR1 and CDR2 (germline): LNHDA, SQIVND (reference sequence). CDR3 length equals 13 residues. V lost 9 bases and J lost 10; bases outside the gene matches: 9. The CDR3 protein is CASSGTGRGKLFF. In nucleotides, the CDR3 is TGTGCCAGCTCCGGGACAGGGAGAGGAAAACTGTTTTTT.

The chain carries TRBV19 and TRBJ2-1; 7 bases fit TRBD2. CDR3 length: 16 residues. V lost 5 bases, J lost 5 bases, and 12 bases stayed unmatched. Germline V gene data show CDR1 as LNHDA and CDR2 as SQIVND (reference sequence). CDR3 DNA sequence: TGTGCCAGTAGTCACCACATAGCGGGCCCTAACAATGAGCAGTTCTTC. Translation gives CASSHHIAGPNNEQFF.

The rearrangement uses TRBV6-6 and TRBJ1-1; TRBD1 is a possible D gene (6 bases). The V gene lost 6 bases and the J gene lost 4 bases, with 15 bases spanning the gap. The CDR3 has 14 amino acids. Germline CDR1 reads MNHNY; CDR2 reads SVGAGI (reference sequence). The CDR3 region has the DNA TGTGCCAGCAGCCGACAGGAAACTTCCACTGAAGCTTTCTTT. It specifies CASSRQETSTEAFF.

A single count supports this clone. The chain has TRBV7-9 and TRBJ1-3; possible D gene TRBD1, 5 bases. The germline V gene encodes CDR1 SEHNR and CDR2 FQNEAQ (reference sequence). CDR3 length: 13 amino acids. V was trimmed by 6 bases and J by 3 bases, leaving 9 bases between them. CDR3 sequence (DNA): TGTGCCAGCAGTACAGGTTATGGAAACACCATATATTTT. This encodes CASSTGYGNTIYF.

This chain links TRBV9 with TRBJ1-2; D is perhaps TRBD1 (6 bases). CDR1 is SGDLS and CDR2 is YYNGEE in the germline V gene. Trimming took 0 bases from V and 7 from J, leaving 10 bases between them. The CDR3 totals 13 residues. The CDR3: CASSVAGVGGYTF. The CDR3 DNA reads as TGTGCCAGCAGCGTAGCAGGGGTGGGTGGCTACACCTTC.

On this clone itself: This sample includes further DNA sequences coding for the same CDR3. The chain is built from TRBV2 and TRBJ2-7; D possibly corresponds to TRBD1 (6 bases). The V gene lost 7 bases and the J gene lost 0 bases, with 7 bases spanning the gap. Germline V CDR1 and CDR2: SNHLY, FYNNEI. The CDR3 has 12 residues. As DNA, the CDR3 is TGTGCCAGCACAGGGGACTCCTACGAGCAGTACTTC. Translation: CASTGDSYEQYF.

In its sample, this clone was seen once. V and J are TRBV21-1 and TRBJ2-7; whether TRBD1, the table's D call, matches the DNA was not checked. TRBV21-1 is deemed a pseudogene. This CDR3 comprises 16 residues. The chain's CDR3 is CASLRPLGHQMGEQYF. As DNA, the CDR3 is TGTGCCAGCCTTCGTCCATTGGGACACCAAATGGGCGAGCAGTACTTC.

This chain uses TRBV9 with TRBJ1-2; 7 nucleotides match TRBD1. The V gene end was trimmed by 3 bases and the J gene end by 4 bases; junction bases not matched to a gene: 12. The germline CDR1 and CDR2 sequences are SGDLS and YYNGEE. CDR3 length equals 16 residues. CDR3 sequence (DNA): TGTGCCAGCAGCGCCCAGTCAGGGGGAAGGCCCTATGGCTACACCTTC. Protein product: CASSAQSGGRPYGYTF.

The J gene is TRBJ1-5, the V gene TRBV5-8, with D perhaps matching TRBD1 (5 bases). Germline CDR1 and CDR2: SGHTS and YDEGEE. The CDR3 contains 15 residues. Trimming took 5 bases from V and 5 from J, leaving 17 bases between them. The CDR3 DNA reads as TGTGCCAGCAGGATGCTGGGGATGGGACATCAGCCCCAGCATTTT. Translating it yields CASRMLGMGHQPQHF.

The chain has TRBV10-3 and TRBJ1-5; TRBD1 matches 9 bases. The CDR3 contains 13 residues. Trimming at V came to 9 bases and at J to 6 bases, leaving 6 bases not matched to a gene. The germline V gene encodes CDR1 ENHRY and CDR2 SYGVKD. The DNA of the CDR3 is TGTGCCATTGGACAGGGGTTAGGTCAGCCCCAGCATTTT. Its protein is CAIGQGLGQPQHF.

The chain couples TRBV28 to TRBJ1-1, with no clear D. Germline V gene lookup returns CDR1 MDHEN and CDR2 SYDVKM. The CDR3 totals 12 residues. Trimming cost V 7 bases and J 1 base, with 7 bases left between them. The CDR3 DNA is TGTGCCAGCAAGCGGAGGAACACTGAAGCTTTCTTT. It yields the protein CASKRRNTEAFF. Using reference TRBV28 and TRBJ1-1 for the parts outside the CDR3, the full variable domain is DVKVTQSSRYLVKRTGEKVFLECVQDMDHENMFWYRQDPGLGLRLIYFSYDVKMKEKGDIPEGYSVSREKKERFSLILESASTNQTSMYLCASKRRNTEAFFGQGTRLTVV.

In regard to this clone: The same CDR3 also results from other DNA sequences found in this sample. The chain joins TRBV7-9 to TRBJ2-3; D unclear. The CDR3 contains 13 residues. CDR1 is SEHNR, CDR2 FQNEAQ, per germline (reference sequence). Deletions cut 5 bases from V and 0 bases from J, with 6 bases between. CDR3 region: CASSITSTDTQYF. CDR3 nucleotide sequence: TGTGCCAGCAGCATTACGAGCACAGATACGCAGTATTTT.

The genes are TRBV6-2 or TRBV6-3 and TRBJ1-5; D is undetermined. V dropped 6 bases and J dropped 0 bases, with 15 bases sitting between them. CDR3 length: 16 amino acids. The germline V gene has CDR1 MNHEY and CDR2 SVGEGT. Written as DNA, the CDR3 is TGTGCCAGCAGCCTTCTCCGTCCGGATAGCAATCAGCCCCAGCATTTT. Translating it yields CASSLLRPDSNQPQHF.

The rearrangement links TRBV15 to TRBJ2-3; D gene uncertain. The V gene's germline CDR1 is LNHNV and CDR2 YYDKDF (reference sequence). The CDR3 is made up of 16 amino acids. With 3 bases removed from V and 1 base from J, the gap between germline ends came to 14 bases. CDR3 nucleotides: TGTGCCACCAGCAGCAGACCGACCGGAGGCACAGATACGCAGTATTTT. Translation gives CATSSRPTGGTDTQYF.

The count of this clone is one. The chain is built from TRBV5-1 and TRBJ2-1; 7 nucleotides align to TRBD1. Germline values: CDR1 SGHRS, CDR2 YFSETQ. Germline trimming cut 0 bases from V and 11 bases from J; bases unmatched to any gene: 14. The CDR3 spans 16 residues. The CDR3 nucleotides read TGCGCCAGCAGCTTGGCCCCGCCACTTGACAGGGAGAAGCAGTTCTTC. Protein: CASSLAPPLDREKQFF.

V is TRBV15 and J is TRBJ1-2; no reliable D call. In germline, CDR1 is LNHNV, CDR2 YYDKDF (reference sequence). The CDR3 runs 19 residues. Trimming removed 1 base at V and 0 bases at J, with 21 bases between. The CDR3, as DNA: TGTGCCACCAGCAGAGTTCCCTTTAGCCGAGACCATGCTAACTATGGCTACACCTTC. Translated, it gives CATSRVPFSRDHANYGYTF.

The CDR3 region is CASIKHMNTEAFF. CDR3 nucleotides: TGTGCCAGCATCAAACATATGAACACTGAAGCTTTCTTT. This chain joins TRBV28 and TRBJ1-1; D is ambiguous. Trimming took off 7 bases at V and 0 bases at J, with 9 bases between the two ends. Germline CDR1 reads MDHEN; CDR2 reads SYDVKM. The CDR3 runs to 13 residues.

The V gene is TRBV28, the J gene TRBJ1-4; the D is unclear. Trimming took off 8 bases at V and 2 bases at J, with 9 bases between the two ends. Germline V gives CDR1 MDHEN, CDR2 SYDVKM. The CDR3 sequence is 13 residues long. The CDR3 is CASRVGTNEKLFF. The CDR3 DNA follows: TGTGCCAGCCGAGTGGGGACTAATGAAAAACTGTTTTTT.

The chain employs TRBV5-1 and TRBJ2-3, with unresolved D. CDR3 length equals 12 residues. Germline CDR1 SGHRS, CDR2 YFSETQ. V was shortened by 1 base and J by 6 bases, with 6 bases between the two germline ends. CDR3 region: CASSLYDDTQYF. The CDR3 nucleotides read TGCGCCAGCAGCTTGTACGATGATACGCAGTATTTT. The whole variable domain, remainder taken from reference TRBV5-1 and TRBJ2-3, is KAGVTQTPRYLIKTRGQQVTLSCSPISGHRSVSWYQQTPGQGLQFLFEYFSETQRNKGNFPGRFSGRQFSNSRSEMNVSTLELGDSALYLCASSLYDDTQYFGPGTRLTVL.